This T cell receptor (beta chain) came from a study of T-cell reconstitution after alpha-beta-depleted transplantation in children. The authors prepared the TCRbeta library with unique molecular identifiers. MiXCR, run by TCRdb on the PCR reads, gives a single entry per CDR3 protein. The table includes 610,000 or so distinct CDR3 sequences, 25% to 30% detected once. Study-wide findings and caveats: T-cell counts and diversity at one year post-transplant came mainly from newly produced T cells. Surviving recipient T cells and thymic progenitors produced the high day-60 TCRbeta diversity seen in some patients.

CDR3 length: 14 amino acids. Trimming shortened V by 1 base and J by 2 bases, and 8 bases separated the two germline ends. CDR1 is SGHRS and CDR2 is YFSETQ in the germline V gene. In regard to this clonotype: Its specificity is unknown.

This receptor was obtained from a boy younger than two with Wiskott-Aldrich syndrome, due to receive a stem cell transplant. This chain joins TRBV5-1 and TRBJ2-3, with no clear D. Specimen: PBMCs, collected before TCRalphabeta/CD19-depleted stem cell transplant. The CDR3 DNA reads TGCGCCAGCAGCTTGAGTTTACCCACAGATACGCAGTATTTT. It yields the protein CASSLSLPTDTQYF.